The rows below give T cell receptor beta chains drawn from one sample of a study of T-cell memory formation after mild COVID-19. TCRdb recomputed calls from the 5' RACE reads with MiXCR, one row per CDR3 protein. The sample lists 200,000 to 250,000 distinct CDR3 sequences; more than 8% were seen once. The sequencing input was PBMCs or a T cell subset sorted from them (not recorded which). Receptors originate from a man aged 18 to 29 who had mild COVID-19 (a few samples of this study predate the infection). Cell type and time point are not known. The conserved cysteine and the conserved F or W are not part of the CDR3 here. Each record gives: D gene, V gene, J gene, clone size, CDR3 protein. The D gene is left open where the match is weak. The listing skips clone size in some rows; elsewhere it reads once, few, many or a size class.

D gene: TRBD1; V gene: TRBV5-1; J gene: TRBJ2-2; clone size: many; CDR3 protein: ASSLQGYTGELF
D gene: NA; V gene: TRBV6-6; J gene: TRBJ1-1; clone size: many; CDR3 protein: ASSLSGLPEAF
D gene: TRBD1; V gene: TRBV20-1; J gene: TRBJ1-1; clone size: few; CDR3 protein: SASDRGSNTEAF
D gene: TRBD1; V gene: TRBV5-1; J gene: TRBJ2-2; clone size: few; CDR3 protein: ASSPTGTGVTGELF
D gene: NA; V gene: TRBV7-2; J gene: TRBJ1-2; clone size: NA; CDR3 protein: ASSLFLRGPRYT
D gene: NA; V gene: TRBV5-4; J gene: TRBJ1-1; clone size: few; CDR3 protein: ASSFATLPTEAF
D gene: TRBD1; V gene: TRBV5-6; J gene: TRBJ2-5; clone size: many; CDR3 protein: ASSLFDRAQETQY
D gene: TRBD2; V gene: TRBV7-2; J gene: TRBJ2-3; clone size: few; CDR3 protein: ASSLGRAGGWNTQY
D gene: NA; V gene: TRBV5-1; J gene: TRBJ1-1; clone size: many; CDR3 protein: ASSLIPGARTEAF
D gene: NA; V gene: TRBV6-2/TRBV6-3; J gene: TRBJ2-1; clone size: few; CDR3 protein: ASSYLWVSIEQF
D gene: TRBD1; V gene: TRBV5-1; J gene: TRBJ1-3; clone size: NA; CDR3 protein: ASSVYGTGPGNTIY
D gene: NA; V gene: TRBV6-5; J gene: TRBJ1-5; clone size: NA; CDR3 protein: ASSYAGYQPQH
D gene: NA; V gene: TRBV10-3; J gene: TRBJ2-7; clone size: few; CDR3 protein: AISEENEQY
D gene: TRBD2; V gene: TRBV5-1; J gene: TRBJ2-2; clone size: NA; CDR3 protein: ASSLGSSGNTGELF
D gene: TRBD1; V gene: TRBV7-6; J gene: TRBJ2-7; clone size: NA; CDR3 protein: ASSLAVGQGYEQY
D gene: TRBD2; V gene: TRBV20-1; J gene: TRBJ2-5; clone size: NA; CDR3 protein: SASVAGGRHLETQY
D gene: TRBD1; V gene: TRBV14; J gene: TRBJ2-5; clone size: NA; CDR3 protein: ASSPLDRVRETQY
D gene: NA; V gene: TRBV7-9; J gene: TRBJ1-2; clone size: NA; CDR3 protein: ASSLEHLGVEGYT
D gene: NA; V gene: TRBV30; J gene: TRBJ2-7; clone size: NA; CDR3 protein: AWSVGDYEQY
D gene: NA; V gene: TRBV20-1; J gene: TRBJ2-7; clone size: NA; CDR3 protein: SAPKTDIYEQY
D gene: TRBD2; V gene: TRBV20-1; J gene: TRBJ2-2; clone size: NA; CDR3 protein: SARAGGNTGELF
D gene: NA; V gene: TRBV4-1; J gene: TRBJ2-5; clone size: NA; CDR3 protein: ASSQDKDRSETQY
D gene: NA; V gene: TRBV5-1; J gene: TRBJ1-2; clone size: few; CDR3 protein: ASSSGSETGNHGYT
D gene: NA; V gene: TRBV4-3; J gene: TRBJ2-6; clone size: NA; CDR3 protein: ASSLTFSGANVLT
D gene: NA; V gene: TRBV20-1; J gene: TRBJ1-4; clone size: many; CDR3 protein: SARASGPLDEKLF
D gene: NA; V gene: TRBV10-1; J gene: TRBJ2-2; clone size: few; CDR3 protein: ASSGGSTGELF